The clone carrying this TCR beta chain was seen just once. Sequenced by immunoSEQ multiplex PCR; TCRdb stores in-frame clones only, minus some. Counted here are 68,000 or so clones, approximately 90% occurring once; the ten biggest clones make up about 8.2%. These data come from a study of OX40 agonist ivuxolimab in advanced cancers. As for the study in general: Clinicians treated patients with ivuxolimab, an agonistic anti-OX40 (CD134) antibody.

The CDR3 extends over 13 amino acids. The germline V gene encodes CDR1 SGHVS and CDR2 FNYEAQ. V lost 6 bases and J lost 5, with 13 bases in between. The clonotype originates from an adult with an advanced solid tumor such as melanoma, head and neck, liver or kidney cancer. V and J are TRBV7-6 and TRBJ2-5, with D tentatively TRBD2 (6 bases). The sequencing here drew on CD4+ or CD8+ T cells sorted from blood, taken in a trial of the OX40 agonist ivuxolimab. The CDR3 sequence is CASRAGFRETQYF. DNA of the CDR3: TGTGCCAGCAGAGCGGGTTTTAGGGAGACCCAGTACTTC.